This is a list of T cell receptor beta chains from one sample in a study of response to subunit inactivated influenza vaccine. In TCRdb, the RT-PCR reads were re-called with MiXCR into one record per CDR3 protein. The table has around 160,000 distinct CDR3 sequences, roughly a tenth seen once. Source: non-naive T cells sorted from PBMCs, taken roughly 6 weeks after vaccination. Receptor source: a man in his fifties who received an inactivated influenza vaccine. The CDR3 runs from the conserved cysteine through the conserved F or W. D genes are given only for firm matches. Expanded clones are given a class, and other clones once, few, many or no size at all.

j_call	v_call	clone_size	d_call	cdr3_nt	cdr3_aa
TRBJ2-3	TRBV7-9	-	-	TGTGCCAGCAGCTTATGGGGGCCGCGCACAGATACGCAGTATTTT	CASSLWGPRTDTQYF
TRBJ2-2	TRBV5-1	many	TRBD2	TGCGCCAGCAGCTCCACCGAGATAGCGGGAGGACGGGAGCTGTTTTTT	CASSSTEIAGGRELFF
TRBJ1-2	TRBV3-1	many	-	TGTGCCAGCAGCCCGGGCGGTTACAGTTATGGCTACACCTTC	CASSPGGYSYGYTF
TRBJ2-4	TRBV4-1	medium-sized	TRBD2	TGCGCCAGCAGCCAAGGTTCTCTGACTAGCGACGACATTCAGTACTTC	CASSQGSLTSDDIQYF
TRBJ1-1	TRBV27	few	-	TGTGCCAGCCGTCGGCTGGGGACGGGTCTTGAAGCTTTCTTT	CASRRLGTGLEAFF
TRBJ1-2	TRBV29-1	-	-	TGCAGCGTTTACAATAGCTATGGCTACACCTTC	CSVYNSYGYTF
TRBJ1-1	TRBV4-1	many	-	TGCGCCAGCAGCCAAGATTGGAGGGGGGACACTGAAGCTTTCTTT	CASSQDWRGDTEAFF
TRBJ1-4	TRBV7-2	few	TRBD1	TGTGCCAGCAGCTTTCAGGGGGGAAATGAAAAACTGTTTTTT	CASSFQGGNEKLFF
TRBJ2-3	TRBV4-3	-	TRBD2	TGCGCCAGCAGCCAAAGACTTCCGACTAGCGGGGGCACAGATACGCAGTATTTT	CASSQRLPTSGGTDTQYF
TRBJ2-3	TRBV6-5	-	-	TGTGCCAGCAGTTACCTGGGAGTCGCAGATACGCAGTATTTT	CASSYLGVADTQYF
TRBJ2-1	TRBV4-3	many	TRBD1	TGCGCCAGCAGCCAAGCGGCGCCGACAGGGTACTACAATGAGCAGTTCTTC	CASSQAAPTGYYNEQFF
TRBJ1-1	TRBV7-8	few	TRBD1	TGTGCCAGCAGCTTAGTTACAGGGGGTTTTGAAGCTTTCTTT	CASSLVTGGFEAFF
TRBJ2-3	TRBV29-1	-	-	TGCAGCACCAGGGGCACAGATACGCAGTATTTT	CSTRGTDTQYF
TRBJ2-7	TRBV29-1	few	TRBD2	TGCAGCGTCTTAGCGGGAGGATACGAGCAGTACTTC	CSVLAGGYEQYF
TRBJ1-5	TRBV24-1	few	TRBD1	TGTGCCACCAGTGGCGCGACAGGGGGCAAACAGCCCCAGCATTTT	CATSGATGGKQPQHF
TRBJ2-5	TRBV7-8	many	TRBD2	TGTGCCAGCAGCATCGGGACTAGCGGGAGAAAAGAGACCCAGTACTTC	CASSIGTSGRKETQYF
TRBJ2-1	TRBV20-1	many	TRBD2	TGCAGTGCTCCGACTAGCCACTCCTACAATGAGCAGTTCTTC	CSAPTSHSYNEQFF
TRBJ2-3	TRBV5-1	many	TRBD1	TGCGCCAGCAGCGATACAGGGGGCTCAGATACGCAGTATTTT	CASSDTGGSDTQYF
TRBJ2-4	TRBV4-3	many	-	TGCGCCAGCAGGCAGGAGTACCCTCAGTACTTC	CASRQEYPQYF
TRBJ2-7	TRBV13	-	TRBD1	TGTGCCAGCAGCCCGACAGGGGAATCCTACGAGCAGTACTTC	CASSPTGESYEQYF
TRBJ2-1	TRBV6-2/TRBV6-3	few	-	TGTGCCAGCAGTTACGTTGCGGGGAGCTCCTACAATGAGCAGTTCTTC	CASSYVAGSSYNEQFF
TRBJ2-1	TRBV10-3	few	-	TGTGCCATCAGTGAGTCTAATTACAATGAGCAGTTCTTC	CAISESNYNEQFF
TRBJ2-5	TRBV14	many	TRBD2	TGTGCCAGCAGCCAAGATCGTTTAGCGGGAGCGGCAGAGACCCAGTACTTC	CASSQDRLAGAAETQYF
TRBJ2-3	TRBV5-6	many	TRBD2	TGTGCCAGCAGCGCCCCCCCTCTAGCGGAGTCCACAGATACGCAGTATTTT	CASSAPPLAESTDTQYF
TRBJ2-7	TRBV20-1	few	-	TGCAGTGCCCCTCGTCCCGGTGCCACCTACGAGCAGTACTTC	CSAPRPGATYEQYF
TRBJ2-2	TRBV11-2	many	-	TGTGCCAGCAGCTTCTTGGACGGGGAGCTGTTTTTT	CASSFLDGELFF
TRBJ1-5	TRBV27	-	-	TGTGCCAGCAGTTCCCTCGGGAGGGGGGGCCAGCCCCAGCATTTT	CASSSLGRGGQPQHF